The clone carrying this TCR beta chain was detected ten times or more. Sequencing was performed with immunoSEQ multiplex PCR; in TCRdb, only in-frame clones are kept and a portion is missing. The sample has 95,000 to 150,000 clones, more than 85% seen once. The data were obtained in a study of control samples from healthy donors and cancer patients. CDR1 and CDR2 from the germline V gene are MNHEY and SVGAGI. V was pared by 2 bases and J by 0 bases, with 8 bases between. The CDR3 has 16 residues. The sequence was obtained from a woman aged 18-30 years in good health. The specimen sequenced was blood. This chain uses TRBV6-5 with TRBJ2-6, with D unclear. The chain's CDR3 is CASSYTIDSGANVLTF. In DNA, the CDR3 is TGTGCCAGCAGTTACACTATTGACTCTGGGGCCAACGTCCTGACTTTC.